This entry lists 13 T cell receptor beta chains sequenced from one sample in a study of blood T cell repertoires in COVID-19. TCRdb's table, derived via immunoSEQ multiplex PCR, lists solely in-frame clones and lacks some. This repertoire shows some 320,000 clones, roughly 90% found once; its top ten account for around 10%. The sample consisted of peripheral blood. These receptors originate from a woman between 25 and 40 years old with COVID-19, enrolled during active disease.

The chain recombines TRBV2 with TRBJ2-5; D is undetermined. This CDR3 is 13 amino acids long. The germline CDR1 and CDR2 sequences are SNHLY and FYNNEI. V shed 5 bases and J shed 2 bases, with 9 bases lying between them. The CDR3 DNA sequence: TGTGCCAGCAGTCCTGAGATACAAGAGACCCAGTACTTC. Its protein is CASSPEIQETQYF. Full variable domain (remainder filled in from reference TRBV2 and TRBJ2-5): EPEVTQTPSHQVTQMGQEVILRCVPISNHLYFYWYRQILGQKVEFLVSFYNNEISEKSEIFDDQFSVERPDGSNFTLKIRSTKLEDSAMYFCASSPEIQETQYFGPGTRLLVL.

A single count supports this clone. The V and J genes are TRBV14 and TRBJ1-6, with TRBD1 identical over 8 bases. With 2 bases clipped from V and 6 bases from J, the junction kept 6 bases outside the gene matches. The V gene's germline CDR1 is SGHDN and CDR2 FVKESK. CDR3 length equals 16 residues. The CDR3 nucleotides are TGTGCCAGCAGCCAACTACAGGGGGTTTCTAATTCACCCCTCCACTTT. Encoded protein: CASSQLQGVSNSPLHF.

V is TRBV4-1 and J is TRBJ2-1, with a tentative D call TRBD2 (5 bases). Per the germline V gene, CDR1 is MGHRA and CDR2 is YSYEKL. The CDR3 sequence is 16 residues long. V was pared by 2 bases and J by 2 bases, with 13 bases between. CDR3 nucleotide sequence: TGCGCCAGCAGCCAACCAACTAGAAGGCCCTACAATGAGCAGTTCTTC. It is translated as CASSQPTRRPYNEQFF.

This chain uses TRBV3-1 (or the pseudogene TRBV3-2) with TRBJ1-5, with D perhaps matching TRBD1 (6 bases). Germline V gene sequence: CDR1 LGHDT, CDR2 YNNKEL (reference sequence). V dropped 6 bases and J dropped 2 bases, with 20 bases sitting between them. The CDR3 is 17 amino acids. The CDR3 loop reads CASSHSGVSWGNQPQHF. In DNA, the CDR3 is TGTGCCAGCAGTCACTCAGGGGTATCGTGGGGCAATCAGCCCCAGCATTTT.

The chain recombines TRBV5-1 with TRBJ1-3; no clear D. Trimming shortened V by 0 bases and J by 2 bases, and 12 bases separated the two germline ends. In germline, CDR1 is SGHRS, CDR2 YFSETQ. This CDR3 is 16 amino acids long. The CDR3, as DNA: TGCGCCAGCAGCTTGGGAGCGGGTCCGGCTGGAAACACCATATATTTT. This sequence encodes CASSLGAGPAGNTIYF.

This chain joins TRBV2 and TRBJ2-5; 11 bases line up with TRBD2. With V trimmed by 6 bases and J by 5 bases, 11 bases remained unmatched. The CDR3 consists of 16 residues. Per germline, CDR1 SNHLY and CDR2 FYNNEI. CDR3 nucleotides: TGTGCCAGCAGACCGGTAGCGGGGGGGCCTAGGGAGACCCAGTACTTC. Residues: CASRPVAGGPRETQYF.

The rearrangement links TRBV7-9 to TRBJ2-7; weak D call: TRBD2 (6 bases). V lost 2 bases, J lost 6 bases, and 14 bases lay in between. The CDR3 is 14 amino acids. Germline-derived CDR1 and CDR2 are SEHNR and FQNEAQ (reference sequence). The CDR3 spells CASSLPGLSREQYF. The CDR3 DNA reads TGTGCCAGCAGCTTACCGGGACTGTCCCGCGAGCAGTACTTC.

The chain is built from TRBV2 and TRBJ1-1, with 10 bases lining up with TRBD1. The CDR3 contains 14 residues. The V and J ends lost 6 bases and 6 bases, in that order; junction bases with no gene match: 7. Germline V CDR1 and CDR2: SNHLY, FYNNEI. The CDR3 here is CASSQRDRGAEAFF. DNA for the CDR3: TGTGCCAGCAGCCAACGGGACAGGGGCGCTGAAGCTTTCTTT.

The genes are TRBV28 and TRBJ2-2, with unresolved D. V lost 11 bases and J 0 bases, leaving 7 bases between the germline ends. Germline V gives CDR1 MDHEN, CDR2 SYDVKM. CDR3 size: 12 residues. CDR3 sequence reads: CACSANTGELFF. The CDR3 region has the DNA TGTGCCTGTTCGGCGAACACCGGGGAGCTGTTTTTT.

V gene TRBV19 combines with J gene TRBJ2-3, with D perhaps matching TRBD2 (6 bases). CDR3 size: 16 residues. Trimming removed 4 bases at V and 0 bases at J, with 14 bases between. Germline lookup yields CDR1 LNHDA and CDR2 SQIVND (reference sequence). The chain's CDR3 is CASSRRGTASTDTQYF. In DNA, the CDR3 is TGTGCCAGTAGTAGACGGGGGACCGCTAGCACAGATACGCAGTATTTT.

The chain recombines TRBV29-1 with TRBJ2-1; tentative D call: TRBD2 (6 bases). V was cut by 3 bases and J by 5 bases, with 11 bases left in between. There are 13 residues in the CDR3. Germline-derived CDR1 and CDR2 are SQVTM and ANQGSEA. CDR3 in amino acids: CSVERTKNNEQFF. The CDR3 nucleotides read TGCAGCGTTGAGAGGACTAAAAACAATGAGCAGTTCTTC.

This chain joins TRBV2 and TRBJ2-5; 8 nucleotides match TRBD1. Trimming took 9 bases from V and 5 from J; bases not matched to a gene: 5. The germline CDR1 and CDR2 sequences are SNHLY and FYNNEI. CDR3 size: 12 residues. Written as DNA, the CDR3 is TGTGCCAGTCAGGGGGCGGGTGAGACCCAGTACTTC. This translates into CASQGAGETQYF.

This clone was observed once. V gene TRBV6-1 combines with J gene TRBJ2-5; tentative D call: TRBD1 (7 bases). CDR1 and CDR2 (germline): MNHNS, SASEGT. The CDR3 has 16 residues. Between the trimmed V and J ends, which lost 4 bases and 4 bases, there was a span of 19 bases. CDR3 region: CASSASTGAGGETQYF. DNA for the CDR3: TGTGCCAGCAGTGCGTCAACAGGGGCCGGGGGAGAGACCCAGTACTTC.